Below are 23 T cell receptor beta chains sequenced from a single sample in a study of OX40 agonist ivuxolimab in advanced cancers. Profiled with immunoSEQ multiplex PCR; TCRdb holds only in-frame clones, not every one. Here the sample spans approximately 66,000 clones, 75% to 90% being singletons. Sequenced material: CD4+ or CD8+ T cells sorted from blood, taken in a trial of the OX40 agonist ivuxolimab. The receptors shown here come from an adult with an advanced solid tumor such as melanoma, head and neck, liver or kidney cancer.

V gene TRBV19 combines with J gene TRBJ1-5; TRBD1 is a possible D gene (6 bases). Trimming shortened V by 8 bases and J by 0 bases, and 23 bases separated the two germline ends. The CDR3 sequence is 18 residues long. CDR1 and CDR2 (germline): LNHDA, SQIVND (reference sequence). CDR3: CASRTRDNQISSNQPQHF. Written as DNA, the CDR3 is TGTGCCAGTCGGACCCGGGACAATCAGATAAGTAGCAATCAGCCCCAGCATTTT.

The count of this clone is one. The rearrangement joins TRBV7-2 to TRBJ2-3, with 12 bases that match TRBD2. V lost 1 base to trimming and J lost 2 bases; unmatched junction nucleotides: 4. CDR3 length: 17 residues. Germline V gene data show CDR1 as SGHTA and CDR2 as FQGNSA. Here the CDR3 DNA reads TGTGCCAGCAGCTTAGTTGGACTAGCGGGGTACACAGATACGCAGTATTTT. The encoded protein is CASSLVGLAGYTDTQYF.

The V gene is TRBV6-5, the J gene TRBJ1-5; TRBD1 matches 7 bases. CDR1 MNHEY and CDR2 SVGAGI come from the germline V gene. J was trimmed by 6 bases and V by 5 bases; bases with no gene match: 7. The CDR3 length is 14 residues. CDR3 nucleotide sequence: TGTGCCAGCAGTACACAGGGGAATTCTCAGCCCCAGCATTTT. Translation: CASSTQGNSQPQHF.

CDR3 bases: TGTGCCAGTAGTACCTGGGACATGGGCAGCAGACGAGGAAACACCATATATTTT. Its translation is CASSTWDMGSRRGNTIYF. The rearrangement links TRBV19 to TRBJ1-3; D possibly corresponds to TRBD1 (6 bases). The CDR3 length is 18 residues. Between the trimmed V and J ends, which lost 4 bases and 4 bases, there was a span of 23 bases. Germline CDR1 and CDR2: LNHDA and SQIVND (reference sequence).

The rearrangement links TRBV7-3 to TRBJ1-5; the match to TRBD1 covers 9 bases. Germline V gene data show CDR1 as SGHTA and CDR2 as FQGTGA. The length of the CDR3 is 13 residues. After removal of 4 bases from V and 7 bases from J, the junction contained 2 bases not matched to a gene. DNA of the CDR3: TGTGCCAGCAGCTCGGACAGGGGACAGCCCCAGCATTTT. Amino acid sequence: CASSSDRGQPQHF.

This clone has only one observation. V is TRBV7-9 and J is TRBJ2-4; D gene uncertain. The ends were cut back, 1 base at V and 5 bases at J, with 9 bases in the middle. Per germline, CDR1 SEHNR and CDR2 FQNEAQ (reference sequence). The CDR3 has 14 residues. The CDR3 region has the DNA TGTGCCAGCAGCTTAGAACAGACTCAAAACATTCAGTACTTC. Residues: CASSLEQTQNIQYF.

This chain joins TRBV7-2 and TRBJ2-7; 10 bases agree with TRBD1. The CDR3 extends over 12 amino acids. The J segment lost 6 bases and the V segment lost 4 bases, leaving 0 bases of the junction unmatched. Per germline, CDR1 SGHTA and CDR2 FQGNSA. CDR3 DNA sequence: TGTGCCAGCAGCTGGACAGGGGGCGAGCAGTACTTC. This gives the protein CASSWTGGEQYF.

The CDR3 DNA sequence: TGTGCCAGCAGCAGAACAGGGGTAACCAGGGAGACCCAGTACTTC. This translates into CASSRTGVTRETQYF. The chain couples TRBV7-9 to TRBJ2-5, with TRBD1 matching over 7 bases. The V segment lost 5 bases and the J segment 5 bases; nucleotides outside the gene matches: 11. CDR3 length equals 15 residues. In germline, CDR1 is SEHNR, CDR2 FQNEAQ (reference sequence).

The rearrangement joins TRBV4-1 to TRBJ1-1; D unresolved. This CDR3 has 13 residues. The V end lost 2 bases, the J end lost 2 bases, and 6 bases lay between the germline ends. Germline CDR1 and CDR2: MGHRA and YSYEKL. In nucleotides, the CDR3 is TGCGCCAGCAGCCAAACAAGTAACACTGAAGCTTTCTTT. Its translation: CASSQTSNTEAFF.

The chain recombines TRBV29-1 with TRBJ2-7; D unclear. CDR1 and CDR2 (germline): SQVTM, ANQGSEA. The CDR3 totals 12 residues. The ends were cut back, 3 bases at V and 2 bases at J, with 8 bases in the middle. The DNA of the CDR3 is TGCAGCGTTGATATGGGTCCCTACGAGCAGTACTTC. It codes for CSVDMGPYEQYF.

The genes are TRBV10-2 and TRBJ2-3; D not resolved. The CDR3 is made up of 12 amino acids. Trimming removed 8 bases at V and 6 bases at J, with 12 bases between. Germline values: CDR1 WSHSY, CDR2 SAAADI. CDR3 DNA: TGCGCCAGCTCGGTAGTTGCGGATACGCAGTATTTT. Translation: CASSVVADTQYF.

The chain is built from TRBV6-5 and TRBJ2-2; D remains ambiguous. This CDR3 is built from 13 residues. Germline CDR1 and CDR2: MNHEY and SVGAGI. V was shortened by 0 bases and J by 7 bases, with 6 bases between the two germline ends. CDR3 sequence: CASSYSNRGELFF. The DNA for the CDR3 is TGTGCCAGCAGTTACTCGAATCGCGGGGAGCTGTTTTTT.

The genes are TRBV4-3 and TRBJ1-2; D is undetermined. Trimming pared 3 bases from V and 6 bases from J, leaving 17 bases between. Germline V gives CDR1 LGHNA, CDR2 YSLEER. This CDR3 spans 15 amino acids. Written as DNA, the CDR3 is TGCGCCAGCAGCCACCCCGGGGTGACTGGTGATGGCTACACCTTC. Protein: CASSHPGVTGDGYTF.

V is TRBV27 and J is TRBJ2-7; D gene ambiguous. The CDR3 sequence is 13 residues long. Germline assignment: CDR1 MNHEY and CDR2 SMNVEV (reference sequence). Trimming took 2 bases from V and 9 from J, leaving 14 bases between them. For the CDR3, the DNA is TGTGCCAGCAGTTTAGGAACCACCTCAAGGCAGTACTTC. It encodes CASSLGTTSRQYF.

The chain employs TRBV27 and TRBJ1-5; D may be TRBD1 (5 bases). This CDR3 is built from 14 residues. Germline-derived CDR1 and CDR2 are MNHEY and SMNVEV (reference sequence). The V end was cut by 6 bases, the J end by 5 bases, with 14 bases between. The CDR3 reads CASSPGTDYQPQHF. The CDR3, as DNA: TGTGCCAGCAGCCCCGGGACGGATTATCAGCCCCAGCATTTT.

The CDR3 DNA reads TGTGCCAGCAGCTTGCAGGAGTTTTCCCACAATGAGCAGTTCTTC. Its translation: CASSLQEFSHNEQFF. The chain carries TRBV5-4 and TRBJ2-1; D remains ambiguous. This CDR3 has 15 amino acids. V lost 1 base, J lost 5 bases, and 13 bases lay in between. Germline V gives CDR1 SGHNT, CDR2 YYREEE (reference sequence).

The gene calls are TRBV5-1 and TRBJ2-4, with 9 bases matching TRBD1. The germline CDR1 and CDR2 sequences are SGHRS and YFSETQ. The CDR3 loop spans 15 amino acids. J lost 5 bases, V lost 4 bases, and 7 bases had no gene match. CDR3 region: CASSLDRGGENIQYF. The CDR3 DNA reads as TGCGCCAGCAGCCTGGACAGGGGTGGGGAAAACATTCAGTACTTC.

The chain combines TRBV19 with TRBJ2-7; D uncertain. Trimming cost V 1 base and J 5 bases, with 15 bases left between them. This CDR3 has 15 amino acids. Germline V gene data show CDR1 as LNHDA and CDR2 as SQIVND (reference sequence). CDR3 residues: CASSIGYDKVDEQYF. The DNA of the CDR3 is TGTGCCAGTAGTATAGGCTACGATAAAGTCGACGAGCAGTACTTC.

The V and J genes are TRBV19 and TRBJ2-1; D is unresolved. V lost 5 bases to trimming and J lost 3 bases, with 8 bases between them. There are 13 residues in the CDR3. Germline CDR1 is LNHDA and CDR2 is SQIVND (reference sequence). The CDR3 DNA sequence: TGTGCCAGTAGTGTGGCTATCTACAATGAGCAGTTCTTC. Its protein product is CASSVAIYNEQFF.

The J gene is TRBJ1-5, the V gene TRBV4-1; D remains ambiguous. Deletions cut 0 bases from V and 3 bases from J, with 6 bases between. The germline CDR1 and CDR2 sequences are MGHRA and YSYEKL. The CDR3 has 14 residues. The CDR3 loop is CASSQDSFNQPQHF. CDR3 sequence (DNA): TGCGCCAGCAGCCAAGACAGTTTCAATCAGCCCCAGCATTTT.

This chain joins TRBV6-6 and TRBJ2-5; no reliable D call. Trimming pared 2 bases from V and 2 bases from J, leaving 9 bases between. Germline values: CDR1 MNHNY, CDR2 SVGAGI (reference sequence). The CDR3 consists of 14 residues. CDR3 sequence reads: CASSYDDLQETQYF. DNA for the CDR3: TGTGCCAGCAGTTACGACGACTTACAAGAGACCCAGTACTTC.

This chain's CDR3 is CASSAGQPEAFF. The CDR3 DNA reads as TGTGCCAGCAGCGCGGGACAGCCTGAAGCTTTCTTT. This rearrangement joins TRBV7-8 to TRBJ1-1; 7 nucleotides match TRBD1. The trim removed 5 bases at V and 6 bases at J, leaving 3 bases unmatched. Germline V CDR1 and CDR2: SGHVS, FQNEAQ. This CDR3 has 12 residues.

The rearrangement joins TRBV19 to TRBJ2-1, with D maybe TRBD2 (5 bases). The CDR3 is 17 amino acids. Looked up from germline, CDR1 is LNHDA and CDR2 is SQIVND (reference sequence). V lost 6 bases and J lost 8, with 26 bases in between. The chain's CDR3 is CASRGEGISTGSHEQFF. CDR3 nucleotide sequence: TGTGCCAGTAGAGGCGAGGGAATCTCCACCGGTTCCCATGAGCAGTTCTTC.